This T cell receptor (beta chain) stems from a study of T cell responses to AZD1222 COVID-19 vaccine. General study points: Reportedly, nearly half the spike-specific TCRs target unmutated variant regions. The donor group comprised mostly white British people and more females; the analysis possibly underestimated clonal diversity.

This clone was detected only a few times. The antigen is not known. Germline trimming cut 4 bases from V and 3 bases from J; bases unmatched to any gene: 12. This CDR3 is built from 17 residues. The germline CDR1 and CDR2 sequences are LNHDA and SQIVND (reference sequence). The method was immunoSEQ multiplex PCR; TCRdb's version includes in-frame clones alone and lacks a portion of them. The sample lists around 190,000 clones, about 90% seen once, with 0.4% to 0.5% in the top ten. This material consisted of peripheral blood, taken on day 0 of AZD1222 vaccination. The receptor's source is an adult in good health. The chain carries TRBV19 and TRBJ2-3, with 8 bases matching TRBD2. The CDR3 here is CASSTPPLAVGTDTQYF. CDR3 DNA: TGTGCCAGTAGTACCCCTCCACTAGCGGTAGGAACAGATACGCAGTATTTT.